The text below deals with one TCR beta chain. The antigen is not known. The record originates from a study of graft-versus-host responses after intestinal transplantation. Profiled with immunoSEQ multiplex PCR; TCRdb holds only in-frame clones, not every one. The data show about 88,000 clones, approximately 94% seen once. CDR3 length: 12 residues. Germline V CDR1 and CDR2: SNHLY, FYNNEI. Trimming took 5 bases from V and 5 from J, leaving 9 bases between them. The chain recombines TRBV2 with TRBJ2-5; possibly TRBD2 for D (5 bases). This specimen was unstimulated CD4+ T cells sorted from spleen or lymph node cells, taken before transplant. The sequence was obtained from a human donor who was the organ donor for an intestinal transplant. The CDR3 region is CASSKERETQYF. In nucleotides, the CDR3 is TGTGCCAGCAGTAAGGAGCGGGAGACCCAGTACTTC.